This TCR beta chain was obtained from a study of blood T cell repertoires in COVID-19. Study background: Acute-phase and convalescent COVID-19 samples originated in the United States, Italy and Spain. T cells, B-cell-depleted T cells, or PBMCs supplied cDNA or gDNA.

As handled by the study authors: Reference gene primer amplification gave nucleated cell count estimates. Method: immunoSEQ multiplex PCR; TCRdb's copy keeps in-frame clones and lacks some. The DNA was the basis for D and trimming; V, J and clone size are from that table. In the table there are 68,000 or so clones, 86% of which are singletons. Germline lookup yields CDR1 SNHLY and CDR2 FYNNEI. This CDR3 region has 14 residues. V was clipped by 5 bases and J by 5 bases, with 13 bases between them. The sample consisted of peripheral blood. J is TRBJ1-5 and V is TRBV2, with D tentatively TRBD1 (6 bases). The source of this sequence is a man between 45 and 60 years old with acute or convalescent COVID-19. CDR3 loop: CASSLAWGHQPQHF. CDR3 DNA: TGTGCCAGCAGTCTAGCTTGGGGGCATCAGCCCCAGCATTTT.